This T cell receptor beta chain emerged from a study of tumor and adjacent non-tumor tissue in lung cancer. Study information: The patients, 10 men and 5 women, were roughly 30 to 80 with stage I to III disease. Findings of the study overall: In normal lung, the top 100 clones were significantly more dominant than in tumor.

Note on this clonotype: Its antigen remains unidentified. The missing conserved phenylalanine or tryptophan at the end of this CDR3 makes a read error likely.

TCRbeta libraries were built with three rounds of nested PCR, modified from ARM-PCR. TCRdb used MiXCR to reprocess the multiplex PCR reads, holding one entry per CDR3 protein. The sample lists approximately 110,000 distinct CDR3 sequences, about 65% occurring once. RNA was extracted from bulk tissue without any cell sorting. More than 3 cm separated this lung sample from the edge of the tumor. Donors were chemotherapy-naive, newly diagnosed lung cancer surgical patients in China, August–late 2014. This CDR3 has 14 amino acids. Trimming stripped 7 bases from V and 1 base from J, with 13 bases between. CDR1 and CDR2 (germline): MNHNY, SVGAGI (reference sequence).

This chain connects TRBV6-6 to TRBJ1-2; possibly TRBD1 for D (6 bases). Sequenced input: distant non-tumor lung tissue. The receptor was derived from a man between 60 and 75 years old with non-small cell lung cancer. The DNA of the CDR3 is TGTGCCAGCACCACAGGGCCCAATAACTATGGCTACACCCTC. It codes for CASTTGPNNYGYTL.